The entry below describes one T cell receptor beta chain. 13 Jbeta primers and 60 Vbeta primers were used for the PCR. The repertoire was sequenced with immunoSEQ multiplex PCR; TCRdb's copy has only in-frame clones and lacks some. This sample has about 180,000 clones, with more than 65% found just once. This CDR3 has 13 residues. Per germline, CDR1 MNHNS and CDR2 SASEGT. The J segment lost 3 bases and the V segment lost 8 bases, leaving 6 bases of the junction unmatched. These data come from a study of cytomegalovirus exposure and HLA in healthy donors. The sequenced sample was PBMCs. The rearrangement links TRBV6-1 to TRBJ2-7; the match to TRBD1 covers 8 bases. This receptor was obtained from a girl between 2 and 10 years old in good health and CMV-seropositive. The CDR3 here is CASGQGQIYEQYF. DNA of the CDR3: TGTGCCAGCGGACAGGGACAGATCTACGAGCAGTACTTC.